This TCR beta chain was retrieved from a study of beta chain features in type 1 diabetes (dated by TCRdb to about 2018). About the study as a whole: Patients and healthy donors did not differ in mean age, gender distribution, total cell number or subset yield. A total of 90 million to 120 million sorted cells were examined across all samples, and a strong correlation was observed between cell number per subset and RNA yield. The study compared TCRB repertoires of sorted circulating CD4+ T cell subsets between recently diagnosed type 1 diabetes patients and matched healthy donors. Regulatory and stem cell-like memory subsets were isolated from only 8 patients and about 8 healthy donors, whereas naive and central memory subsets came from all 28 donors. What the study reported, not specific to this receptor: Only small numbers of individuals were included in the HLA sub-analyses, which left unresolved whether HLA type had any influence on TCRB rearrangement. Shorter templates might be favored by PCR, yet because patient and control samples were amplified and corrected together, any such skew would affect both groups equally. At VDJ recombination sites, patients with type 1 diabetes made fewer insertions and deleted more nucleotides, a pattern implying thymic rearrangement abnormalities. Sequencing cDNA rather than genomic DNA could over-represent highly expressing activated cells, although activation and CD3 levels did not differ between groups. A moderate but significant shortening of TCRB CDR3 length was observed in type 1 diabetes patients in all four CD4+ subsets. The naive, central memory and regulatory TCRB repertoires appeared to resemble one another more closely among patients than among healthy donors.

The CDR3 measures 13 amino acids from cysteine to phenylalanine. Only the CDR3 portion is preserved as DNA: 39 bases, with reading frame beginning at the first base. Trimming costs V 3 bases and J 4 bases, and their ends lie 9 bases apart. Looking up the germline V gene yields CDR1 ENHRY and CDR2 SYGVKD. Each donor gave one peripheral blood draw, approximately 110 mL on average, collected into heparinised tubes. Using a panel that included CD45RO, CCR7, CD25, CD127, CD95 and CD27, naive, central memory, regulatory and stem cell-like memory CD4+ T cells were sorted on a BD FACSAria II. A purity above 98% was achieved for all sorted populations. PBMCs were isolated immediately by Lymphoprep density gradient centrifugation and stained directly without culture. To minimize batch effects, samples were stained and sorted in pairs, one healthy donor with one patient per experiment. Concerning this clone: Its recognized antigen is unknown. It has no much larger one-base neighbor in the sample; base qualities were not kept.

The entire amount of isolated RNA was reverse transcribed using the High Capacity cDNA Reverse Transcription Kit, so the sequenced TCRB transcripts were expressed ones. Deep immunoSEQ sequencing was applied to naive, central memory and regulatory T cell samples, giving an average of about 3.7 million total reads per sample. Sorted cells were lysed in RLT buffer and RNA was extracted with DNase-treated RNeasy Micro or Mini kits, depending on cell number. Each cell subset was processed separately to prevent cross-contamination, with patient and healthy donor samples processed together. TCRB sequences were amplified from cDNA with the immunoSEQ multiplex PCR, producing 87-bp fragments spanning the CDR3 region. Sequencing of the amplicons was performed on the Illumina HiSeq platform. The source study handled its data this way. PCR bias was corrected computationally using synthetic template baselines, and reads within Hamming distance 2 were collapsed, with unmergeable singletons discarded. Reads were aligned against IMGT to assign V, D and J genes, CDR3 length and insertions or deletions at six rearrangement sites. Within each subset, clonotype counts were normalized to the number of sorted cells before true diversity and Gini coefficients were calculated with the tcR R package. The overlap coefficient, calculated on TCRB nucleotide sequences, was used to quantify repertoire sharing. As a proxy for the pre-selection repertoire, out-of-frame TCRB sequences from naive cells were analyzed. The table comes from immuneACCESS by way of TCRdb, which keeps in-frame sequences with V and J called. Part of the clones is missing from these tables; in studies checked, under half for an unresolved V gene and the rest for unknown reasons. The DNA was the basis for D and trimming; V, J and clone size are from that table. The sample includes roughly 370,000 clones, with 14% observed a single time. The top ten clones comprise around 0.035% of the sample.

The source of this sequence is a man between 25 and 39 years old in good health. Specimen: naive CD4+ T cells from blood. The sample's cell subset or site label, decoded: true naive CD4+ T cells. In this chain, TRBV10-3 is recombined with TRBJ1-1; a tentative D call is TRBD1 (5 bases match). The CDR3 corresponds to CAISDLRGTEAFF. The nucleotides read TGTGCCATCAGTGACCTGAGGGGCACTGAAGCTTTCTTT.